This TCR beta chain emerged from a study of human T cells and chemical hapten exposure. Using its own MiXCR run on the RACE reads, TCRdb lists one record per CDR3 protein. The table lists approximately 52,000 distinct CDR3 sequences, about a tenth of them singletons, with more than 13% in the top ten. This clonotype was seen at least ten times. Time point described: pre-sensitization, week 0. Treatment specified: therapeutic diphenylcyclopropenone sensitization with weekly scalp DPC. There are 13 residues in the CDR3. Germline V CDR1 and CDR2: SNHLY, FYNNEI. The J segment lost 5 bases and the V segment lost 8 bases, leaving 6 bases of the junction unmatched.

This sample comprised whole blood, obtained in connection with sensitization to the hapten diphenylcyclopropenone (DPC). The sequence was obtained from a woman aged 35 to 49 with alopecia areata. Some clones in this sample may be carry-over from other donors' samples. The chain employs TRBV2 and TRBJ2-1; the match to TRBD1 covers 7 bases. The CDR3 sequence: CASCQGVDNEQFF. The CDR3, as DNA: TGTGCCAGCTGTCAGGGGGTCGACAATGAGCAGTTCTTC. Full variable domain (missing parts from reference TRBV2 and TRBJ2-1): EPEVTQTPSHQVTQMGQEVILRCVPISNHLYFYWYRQILGQKVEFLVSFYNNEISEKSEIFDDQFSVERPDGSNFTLKIRSTKLEDSAMYFCASCQGVDNEQFFGPGTRLTVL.